This T cell receptor beta chain was captured by sequencing in a study of patients and donors after allogeneic stem cell transplantation. In TCRdb, the RT-PCR reads were re-called with MiXCR into one record per CDR3 protein. The table includes tens of thousands of distinct CDR3 sequences, 45% to 50% detected once. CDR3 length equals 12 residues. V lost 3 bases, J lost 7 bases, and 9 bases lay in between. Germline V gene lookup returns CDR1 MDHEN and CDR2 SYDVKM. This clonotype was seen a few times. The sequence derives from a human donor who was either an allogeneic HSCT recipient or a stem cell or donor lymphocyte infusion donor (not recorded which). It is not recorded whose cells these are; they may come from a transplant donor. Specimen: blood, either unsorted or a sorted T cell fraction (not recorded which). The genes are TRBV28 and TRBJ1-2, with a possible D match to TRBD1 (5 bases). The CDR3, as DNA: TGTGCCAGCAGTTTGCGGGGGGGTGGCTACACCTTC. Amino acids: CASSLRGGGYTF.